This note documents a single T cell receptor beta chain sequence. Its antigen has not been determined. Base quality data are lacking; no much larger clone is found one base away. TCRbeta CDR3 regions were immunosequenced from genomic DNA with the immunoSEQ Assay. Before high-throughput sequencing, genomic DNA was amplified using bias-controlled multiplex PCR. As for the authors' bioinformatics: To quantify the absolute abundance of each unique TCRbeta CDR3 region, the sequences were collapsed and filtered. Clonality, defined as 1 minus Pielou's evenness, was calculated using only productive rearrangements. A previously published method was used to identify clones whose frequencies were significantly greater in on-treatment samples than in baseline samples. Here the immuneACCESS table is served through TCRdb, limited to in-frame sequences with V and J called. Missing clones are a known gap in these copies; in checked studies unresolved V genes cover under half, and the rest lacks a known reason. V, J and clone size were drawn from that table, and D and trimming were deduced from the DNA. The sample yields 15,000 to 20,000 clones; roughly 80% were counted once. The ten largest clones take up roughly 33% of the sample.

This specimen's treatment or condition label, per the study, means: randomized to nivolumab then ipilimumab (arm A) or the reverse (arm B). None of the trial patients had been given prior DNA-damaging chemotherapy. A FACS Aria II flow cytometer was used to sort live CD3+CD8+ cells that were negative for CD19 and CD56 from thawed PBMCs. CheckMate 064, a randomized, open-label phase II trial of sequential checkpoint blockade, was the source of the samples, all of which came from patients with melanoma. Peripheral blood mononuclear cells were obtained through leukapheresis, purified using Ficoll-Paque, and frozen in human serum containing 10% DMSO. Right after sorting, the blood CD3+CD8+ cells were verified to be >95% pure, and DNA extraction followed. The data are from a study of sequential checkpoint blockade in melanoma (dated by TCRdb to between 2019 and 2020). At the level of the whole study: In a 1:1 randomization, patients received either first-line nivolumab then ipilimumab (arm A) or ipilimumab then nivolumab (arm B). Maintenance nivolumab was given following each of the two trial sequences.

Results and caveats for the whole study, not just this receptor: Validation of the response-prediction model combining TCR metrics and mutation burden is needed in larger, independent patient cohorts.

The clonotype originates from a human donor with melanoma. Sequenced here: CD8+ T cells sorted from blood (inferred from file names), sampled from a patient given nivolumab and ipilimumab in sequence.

The nucleotides are TGCGCCAGCAGCTCCAGCGGGAGTCTAAGTTATGGCGAGCAGTACTTC. Protein translation: CASSSSGSLSYGEQYF. Rearrangement joined TRBV5-1 to TRBJ2-7; 8 central bases correspond to TRBD2. There are 16 amino acids in the CDR3, from cysteine to phenylalanine inclusive. Of the read, only the CDR3 DNA is kept; its 48 bases are in frame from base 1. The germline V gene supplies CDR1 SGHRS and CDR2 YFSETQ. Clipping removes 3 bases from V and 6 bases from J, with 14 as the unmatched junction base count.